These T cell receptor beta chains were read from a single sample in a study of HIV-infected children after antiretroviral therapy interruption. TCRdb fed the 3' RACE reads into MiXCR, producing one record per CDR3 protein. Here the sample spans around 40,000 distinct CDR3 sequences, about 6% being singletons. The source material was CD45RA+ CD4+ T cells from PBMCs, pooled from several time points, sampled from a donor given antiretroviral therapy, either interrupted or continuous. These receptors were collected from a pool of human donors with HIV. Both conserved end residues are part of each CDR3. The D gene is left open where the match is weak. The listing skips clone size in some rows; elsewhere it reads once, few, many or a size class.

D gene: -; clone size: many; V gene: TRBV24-1; J gene: TRBJ2-5; CDR3 DNA: TGTGCCACCAGTGAATGGGACGACCAAGAGACCCAGTACTTC; CDR3 protein: CATSEWDDQETQYF
D gene: TRBD1; clone size: -; V gene: TRBV12-3/TRBV12-4; J gene: TRBJ1-5; CDR3 DNA: TGTGCCAGCAGTTACGGGACAGGGGCTATTTATAGCAATCAGCCCCAGCATTTT; CDR3 protein: CASSYGTGAIYSNQPQHF
D gene: -; clone size: -; V gene: TRBV19; J gene: TRBJ1-5; CDR3 DNA: TGTGCCAGTAGTTTAGGACAACGGAGAACCCAGCATTTT; CDR3 protein: CASSLGQRRTQHF
D gene: -; clone size: -; V gene: TRBV20-1; J gene: TRBJ1-4; CDR3 DNA: TGCAGTGCTAGGGGGGGTGAAAAACTGTTTTTT; CDR3 protein: CSARGGEKLFF
D gene: TRBD2; clone size: many; V gene: TRBV7-2; J gene: TRBJ2-1; CDR3 DNA: TGTGCCAGCAGCACGGGACGGGGGGGGTATAATGAGCAGTTCTTC; CDR3 protein: CASSTGRGGYNEQFF
D gene: TRBD1; clone size: many; V gene: TRBV4-1; J gene: TRBJ1-3; CDR3 DNA: TGTGCCAGCAGCACCGGGACAGACGGAAATACGCTCTATTTT; CDR3 protein: CASSTGTDGNTLYF
D gene: -; clone size: many; V gene: TRBV7-2; J gene: TRBJ2-7; CDR3 DNA: TGTGCCAGCAGGGAGACTGTGCTCTACGAGCAGTACTTC; CDR3 protein: CASRETVLYEQYF
D gene: TRBD2; clone size: many; V gene: TRBV6-5; J gene: TRBJ2-2; CDR3 DNA: TGTGCCAGCAGTCGCCGGACCGGACTAGCGGGAGGGCCCACCGGGGAGCTGTTTTTT; CDR3 protein: CASSRRTGLAGGPTGELFF
D gene: -; clone size: few; V gene: TRBV3-1; J gene: TRBJ2-7; CDR3 DNA: TGTGCCAGCAGTTCAGGGATTGGTTTCTACGAGCAGTACTTC; CDR3 protein: CASSSGIGFYEQYF
D gene: TRBD2; clone size: many; V gene: TRBV20-1; J gene: TRBJ2-1; CDR3 DNA: TGCAGTACCGGGCGGCGGGAGAACGACAATGAGCAGTTCTTC; CDR3 protein: CSTGRRENDNEQFF
D gene: TRBD1; clone size: -; V gene: TRBV2; J gene: TRBJ1-4; CDR3 DNA: TGTGCCAGCAGTGAATCCCAGAGGACAGGGGGACAAAAACTGTTTTTT; CDR3 protein: CASSESQRTGGQKLFF
D gene: -; clone size: -; V gene: TRBV3-1; J gene: TRBJ1-2; CDR3 DNA: TGTGCCAGCAGCCAATCATGGGACATGGGCGGCTACACCTTC; CDR3 protein: CASSQSWDMGGYTF
D gene: TRBD1; clone size: -; V gene: TRBV20-1; J gene: TRBJ2-5; CDR3 DNA: TGCAGTGCAAGGACAGGGGGCCGGGAGACCCAGTACTTC; CDR3 protein: CSARTGGRETQYF
D gene: -; clone size: many; V gene: TRBV6-5; J gene: TRBJ2-7; CDR3 DNA: TGTGCCAGCAGTTACGGCCAACAATACGAGCAGTACTTC; CDR3 protein: CASSYGQQYEQYF
D gene: -; clone size: many; V gene: TRBV29-1; J gene: TRBJ2-3; CDR3 DNA: TGCAGCGTTGTCCGGGACACAGATACGCAGTATTTT; CDR3 protein: CSVVRDTDTQYF
D gene: -; clone size: few; V gene: TRBV15; J gene: TRBJ2-5; CDR3 DNA: TGTGCCACCAGCAGAGCCGCGGCAGGGCCACCGCTCCAAGAGACCCAGTACTTC; CDR3 protein: CATSRAAAGPPLQETQYF
D gene: TRBD1; clone size: many; V gene: TRBV6-6; J gene: TRBJ2-7; CDR3 DNA: TGTGCCAGCAGTTATTCGGGACAGGCTGACTACGAGCAGTACTTC; CDR3 protein: CASSYSGQADYEQYF
D gene: -; clone size: many; V gene: TRBV6-6; J gene: TRBJ2-7; CDR3 DNA: TGTGCCAGCAGTCCATCCGGGAGCTACGAGCAGTACTTC; CDR3 protein: CASSPSGSYEQYF
D gene: -; clone size: many; V gene: TRBV7-2; J gene: TRBJ2-1; CDR3 DNA: TGTGCCAGCAGCTTAGGGGGACTCCAACTGCCCGCGCAGTTCTTC; CDR3 protein: CASSLGGLQLPAQFF
D gene: TRBD1; clone size: many; V gene: TRBV27; J gene: TRBJ1-5; CDR3 DNA: TGTGCCAGCAGTTCGATATGGACAGGGCCCTCCAATCAGCCCCAGCATTTT; CDR3 protein: CASSSIWTGPSNQPQHF
D gene: TRBD1; clone size: many; V gene: TRBV4-1; J gene: TRBJ1-2; CDR3 DNA: TGCGCCAGCAGCCAACTCGTTCGGCAGGGGGGGAACTATGGCTACACCTTC; CDR3 protein: CASSQLVRQGGNYGYTF
D gene: TRBD1; clone size: many; V gene: TRBV28; J gene: TRBJ1-5; CDR3 DNA: TGTGCCAGCAACCTACCAGGTAGGGGGCCTCCTACTCCCCAGCATTTT; CDR3 protein: CASNLPGRGPPTPQHF
D gene: -; clone size: few; V gene: TRBV18; J gene: TRBJ2-7; CDR3 DNA: TGTGCCAGCTCACCACCTGTGAGGGCCTCCTCCGAGCAGTACTTC; CDR3 protein: CASSPPVRASSEQYF
D gene: TRBD1; clone size: -; V gene: TRBV5-1; J gene: TRBJ2-7; CDR3 DNA: TGCGCCAGCAGCCCGCAGACAGGGTCACACGAGCAGTACTTC; CDR3 protein: CASSPQTGSHEQYF
D gene: -; clone size: few; V gene: TRBV5-1; J gene: TRBJ2-7; CDR3 DNA: TGCGCCAGCAGCGGGGGCCAGGAGCAGTACTTC; CDR3 protein: CASSGGQEQYF
D gene: TRBD1; clone size: many; V gene: TRBV4-2; J gene: TRBJ2-7; CDR3 DNA: TGTGCCAGCAGCCAAGATCCTCCCGGGACAGCCTATGAACAGTACTTC; CDR3 protein: CASSQDPPGTAYEQYF
D gene: TRBD2; clone size: few; V gene: TRBV6-2/TRBV6-3; J gene: TRBJ2-1; CDR3 DNA: TGTGCCAGCAGGGGACTAGCGGCCAACAATGAGCAGTTCTTC; CDR3 protein: CASRGLAANNEQFF
D gene: -; clone size: many; V gene: TRBV28; J gene: TRBJ2-3; CDR3 DNA: TGTGCCAGCAGTCCCGCGGCCGGGGGAACGGGAAGCACAGATACGCAGTATTTT; CDR3 protein: CASSPAAGGTGSTDTQYF
D gene: TRBD1; clone size: many; V gene: TRBV12-3/TRBV12-4; J gene: TRBJ2-7; CDR3 DNA: TGTGCCAGCAGTTTAGCGGTACAGGGGCCCTTTTACGAGCAGTACTTC; CDR3 protein: CASSLAVQGPFYEQYF
D gene: TRBD2; clone size: many; V gene: TRBV19; J gene: TRBJ2-1; CDR3 DNA: TGTGCCAGTAGGGGACTAGCGGGGGGAAGCTCCTACAATGAGCAGTTCTTC; CDR3 protein: CASRGLAGGSSYNEQFF
D gene: TRBD1; clone size: many; V gene: TRBV28; J gene: TRBJ2-7; CDR3 DNA: TGTGCCAGCAAGGGACAGACAGTCTACGAGCAGTACTTC; CDR3 protein: CASKGQTVYEQYF
D gene: TRBD2; clone size: many; V gene: TRBV5-4; J gene: TRBJ2-2; CDR3 DNA: TGTGCCAGCAGCTCGGGACTAGCGGGGGCCAGCGGGGAGCTGTTTTTT; CDR3 protein: CASSSGLAGASGELFF
D gene: -; clone size: few; V gene: TRBV12-3/TRBV12-4; J gene: TRBJ2-3; CDR3 DNA: TGTGCCAGCAGGGAAAGTGCAGAAACGCTGTATTTT; CDR3 protein: CASRESAETLYF
D gene: -; clone size: -; V gene: TRBV10-3; J gene: TRBJ2-2; CDR3 DNA: TGTGCCATCAGTTCAGCTTGGGCCGGGGAGCTGTTTTTT; CDR3 protein: CAISSAWAGELFF
D gene: -; clone size: -; V gene: TRBV2; J gene: TRBJ2-1; CDR3 DNA: TGTGCCACCTCTAGCGCTAATGAGCAGTTCTTC; CDR3 protein: CATSSANEQFF
D gene: TRBD2; clone size: many; V gene: TRBV4-2; J gene: TRBJ2-1; CDR3 DNA: TGTGCCAGCAGAGCTGGCACCGGGACTAGCGGGACCAATGAGCAGTTCTTC; CDR3 protein: CASRAGTGTSGTNEQFF
D gene: -; clone size: many; V gene: TRBV29-1; J gene: TRBJ2-2; CDR3 DNA: TGCAGCGTTGGTTGGGGTGCGTCCGGGGAGCTGTTTTTT; CDR3 protein: CSVGWGASGELFF